The present entry profiles one T cell receptor (beta chain) with its context. Its antigen is still unknown. Sequenced patients had shown CD8+CD57+ cell expansion by flow cytometry. Prior therapy had not been administered to any patient at the time of blood sampling. This sample stems from a study of CD8+CD57+ T cells in acquired aplastic anemia. Both TCR beta VDJ combination and CDR3 sequence profiling were carried out. Genomic DNA was the template for this profiling. TCRdb passed the reads through MiXCR, listing each CDR3 protein once. The sample lists approximately 180,000 distinct CDR3 sequences; roughly 50% were seen once. Study outcomes and limitations: Researchers report that twenty-nine CD8+ CDR3 sequences appeared in both patients and controls. Patients and healthy controls showed no significant CD8+ Simpson's diversity difference.

The CDR3 is made up of 15 amino acids. Per the germline V gene, CDR1 is SGHAT and CDR2 is FQDESV (reference sequence). V was clipped by 5 bases and J by 8 bases; unmatched bases: 6. This chain connects TRBV11-1 to TRBJ2-1; 13 nucleotides line up with TRBD2. The sequence was obtained from a human donor with aplastic anemia. Source material: sorted CD4+, CD8+, or CD8+CD57+ T cells (not recorded which) from PBMCs. As DNA, the CDR3 is TGTGCCAGCAGCCGAGGACTAGCGGGAGCTGATGAGCAGTTCTTC. Encoded protein: CASSRGLAGADEQFF.